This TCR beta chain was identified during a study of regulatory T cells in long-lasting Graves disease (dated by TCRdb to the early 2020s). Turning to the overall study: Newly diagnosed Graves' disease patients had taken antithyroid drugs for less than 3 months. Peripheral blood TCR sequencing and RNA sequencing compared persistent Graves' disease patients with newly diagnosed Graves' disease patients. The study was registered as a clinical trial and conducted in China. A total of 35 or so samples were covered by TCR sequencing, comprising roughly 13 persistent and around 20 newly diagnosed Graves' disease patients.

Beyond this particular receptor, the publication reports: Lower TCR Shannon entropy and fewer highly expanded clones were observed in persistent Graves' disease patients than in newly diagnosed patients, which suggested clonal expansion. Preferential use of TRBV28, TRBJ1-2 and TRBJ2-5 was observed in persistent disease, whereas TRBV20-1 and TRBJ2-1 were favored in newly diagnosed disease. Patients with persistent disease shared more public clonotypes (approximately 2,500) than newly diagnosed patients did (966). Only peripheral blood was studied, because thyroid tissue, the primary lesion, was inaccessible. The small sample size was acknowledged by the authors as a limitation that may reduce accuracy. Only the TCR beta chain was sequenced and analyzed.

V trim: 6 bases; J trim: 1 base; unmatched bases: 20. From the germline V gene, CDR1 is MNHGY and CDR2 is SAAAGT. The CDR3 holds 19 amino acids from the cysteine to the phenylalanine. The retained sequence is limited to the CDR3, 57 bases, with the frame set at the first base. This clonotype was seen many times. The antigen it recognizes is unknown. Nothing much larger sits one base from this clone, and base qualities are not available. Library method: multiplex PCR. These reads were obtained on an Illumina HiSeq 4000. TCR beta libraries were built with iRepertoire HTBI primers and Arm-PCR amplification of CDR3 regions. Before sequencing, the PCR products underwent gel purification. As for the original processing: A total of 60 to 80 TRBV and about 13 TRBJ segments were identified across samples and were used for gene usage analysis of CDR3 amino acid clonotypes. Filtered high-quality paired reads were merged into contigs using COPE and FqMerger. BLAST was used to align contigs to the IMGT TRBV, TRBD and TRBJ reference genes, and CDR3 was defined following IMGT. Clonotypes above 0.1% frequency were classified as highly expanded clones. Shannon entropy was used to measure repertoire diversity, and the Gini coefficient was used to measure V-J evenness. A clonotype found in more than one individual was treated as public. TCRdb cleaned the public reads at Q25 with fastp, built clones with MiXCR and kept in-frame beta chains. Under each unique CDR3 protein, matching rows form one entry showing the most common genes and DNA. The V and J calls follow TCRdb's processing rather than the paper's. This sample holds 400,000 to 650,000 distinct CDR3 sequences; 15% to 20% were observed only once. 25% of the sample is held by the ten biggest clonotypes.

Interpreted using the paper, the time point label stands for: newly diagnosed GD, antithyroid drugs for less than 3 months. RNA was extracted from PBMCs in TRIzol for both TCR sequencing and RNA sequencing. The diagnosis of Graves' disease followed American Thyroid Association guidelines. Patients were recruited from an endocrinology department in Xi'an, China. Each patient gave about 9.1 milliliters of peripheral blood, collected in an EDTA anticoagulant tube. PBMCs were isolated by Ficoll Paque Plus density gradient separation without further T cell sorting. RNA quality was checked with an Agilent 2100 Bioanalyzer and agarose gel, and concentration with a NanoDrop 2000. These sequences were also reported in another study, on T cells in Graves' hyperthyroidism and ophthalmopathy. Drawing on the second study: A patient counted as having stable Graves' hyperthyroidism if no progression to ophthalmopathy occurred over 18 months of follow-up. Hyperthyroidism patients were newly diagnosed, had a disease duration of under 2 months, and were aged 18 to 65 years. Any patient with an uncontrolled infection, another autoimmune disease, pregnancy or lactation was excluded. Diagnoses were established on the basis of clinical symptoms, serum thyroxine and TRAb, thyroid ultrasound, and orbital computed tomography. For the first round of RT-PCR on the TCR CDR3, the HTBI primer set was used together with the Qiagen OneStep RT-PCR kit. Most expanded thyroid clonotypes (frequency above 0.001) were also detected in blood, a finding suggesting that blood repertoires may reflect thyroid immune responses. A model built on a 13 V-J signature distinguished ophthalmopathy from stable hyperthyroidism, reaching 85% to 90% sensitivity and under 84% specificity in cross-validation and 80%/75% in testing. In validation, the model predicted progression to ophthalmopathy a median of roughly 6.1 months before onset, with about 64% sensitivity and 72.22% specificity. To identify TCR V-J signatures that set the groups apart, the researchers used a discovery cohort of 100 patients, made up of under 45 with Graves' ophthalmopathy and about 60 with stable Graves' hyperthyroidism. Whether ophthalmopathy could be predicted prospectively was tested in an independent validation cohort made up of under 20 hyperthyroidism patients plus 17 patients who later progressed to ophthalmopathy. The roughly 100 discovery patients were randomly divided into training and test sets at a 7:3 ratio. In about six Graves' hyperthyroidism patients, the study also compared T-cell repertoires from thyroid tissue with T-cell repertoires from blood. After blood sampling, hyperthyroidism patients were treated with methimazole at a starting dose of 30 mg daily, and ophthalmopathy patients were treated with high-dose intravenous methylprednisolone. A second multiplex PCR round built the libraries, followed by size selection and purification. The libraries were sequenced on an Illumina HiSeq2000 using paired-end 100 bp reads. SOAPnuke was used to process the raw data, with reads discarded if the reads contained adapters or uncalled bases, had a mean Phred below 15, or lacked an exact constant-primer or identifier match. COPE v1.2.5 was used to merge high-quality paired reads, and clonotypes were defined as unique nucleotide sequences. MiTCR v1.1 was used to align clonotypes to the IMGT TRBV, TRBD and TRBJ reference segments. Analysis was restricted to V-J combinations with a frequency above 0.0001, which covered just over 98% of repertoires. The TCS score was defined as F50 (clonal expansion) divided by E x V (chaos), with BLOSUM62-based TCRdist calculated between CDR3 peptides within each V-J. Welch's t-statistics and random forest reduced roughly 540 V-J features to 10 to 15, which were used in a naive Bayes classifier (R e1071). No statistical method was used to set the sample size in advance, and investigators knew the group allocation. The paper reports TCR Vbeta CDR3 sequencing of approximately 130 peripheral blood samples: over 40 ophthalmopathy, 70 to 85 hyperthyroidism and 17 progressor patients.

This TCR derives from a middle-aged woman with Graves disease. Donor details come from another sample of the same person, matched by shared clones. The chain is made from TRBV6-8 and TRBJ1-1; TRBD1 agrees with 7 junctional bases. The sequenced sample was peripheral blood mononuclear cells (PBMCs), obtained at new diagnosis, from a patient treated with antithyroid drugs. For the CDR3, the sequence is CASSCLRDRQGRENTEAFF. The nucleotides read TGTGCCAGCAGCTGCCTCCGAGACCGACAGGGAAGGGAGAACACTGAAGCTTTCTTT.